This is a list of T cell receptor beta chains from one sample in a study of CD8 T cells in ankylosing spondylitis. One entry per CDR3 protein results from TCRdb running MiXCR on the 5' RACE reads. The sample includes about 210,000 distinct CDR3 sequences, approximately 7.3% of them seen just once. Sequenced: blood, either unsorted or a sorted T cell fraction (not recorded which). These receptor sequences come from a male donor with ankylosing spondylitis. The CDR3 runs from the conserved cysteine through the conserved F or W. The D gene is left open where the match is weak. Size tells how often a clone was seen (once, few, many) or the class of an expanded clone, and some rows leave it out.

j_call	clone_size	d_call	cdr3_length	v_call	cdr3_nt	cdr3_aa
TRBJ1-1	many	.	14	TRBV6-1	TGTGCCAGCTCAAGGATAGAGATGAACACTGAAGCTTTCTTT	CASSRIEMNTEAFF
TRBJ2-7	many	TRBD1	14	TRBV7-9	TGTGCCAGCAGCTTGCCCGGACAGGGCCACGAGCAGTACTTC	CASSLPGQGHEQYF
TRBJ1-2	many	.	11	TRBV7-9	TGTGCCAGCAGAAATTCGCAAGGCTACACCTTC	CASRNSQGYTF
TRBJ2-7	few	.	16	TRBV7-8	TGTGCCAGCAGCTTAGCCATACATTCGCGAGCGTTAGAGCAGTACTTC	CASSLAIHSRALEQYF
TRBJ1-2	.	.	15	TRBV3-1	TGTGCCAGCAGCCAGTACCGGGGACCCCTCCGAGGCTACACCTTC	CASSQYRGPLRGYTF
TRBJ2-3	many	TRBD2	16	TRBV7-8	TGTGCCAGCAGCTCGAGACTAGCGGGAGTGACAGATACGCAGTATTTT	CASSSRLAGVTDTQYF
TRBJ2-7	many	TRBD1	14	TRBV9	TGTGCCAGCAGCGAGGGGGACAGCTCCTACGAGCAGTACTTC	CASSEGDSSYEQYF
TRBJ2-3	many	TRBD2	17	TRBV9	TGTGCCAGCAGCGTATTGCCCGCTAGCGGGAGTATAGATACGCAGTATTTT	CASSVLPASGSIDTQYF
TRBJ1-2	many	.	13	TRBV29-1	TGCAGCGCCCCTCTAACTGGCAACTATGGCTACACCTTC	CSAPLTGNYGYTF
TRBJ2-7	.	.	11	TRBV20-1	TGCAGTGTGCAGGTCTCCTACGAGCAGTACTTC	CSVQVSYEQYF
TRBJ1-2	many	.	13	TRBV29-1	TGCAGCGTGCCCACAGAAACTAACTATGGCTACACCTTC	CSVPTETNYGYTF
TRBJ2-1	few	.	11	TRBV11-1	TGTGCCAGCAGCTTAGAAGGGGAGCAGTTCTTC	CASSLEGEQFF
TRBJ2-7	many	TRBD2	14	TRBV12-3/TRBV12-4	TGTGCCAGCAGTTTAGGCGGGAGCTCCTACGAGCAGTACTTC	CASSLGGSSYEQYF
TRBJ1-1	.	.	15	TRBV28	TGTGCCAGCAGTTTAAGCCCAGGCGGTTGGACTGAAGCTTTCTTT	CASSLSPGGWTEAFF
TRBJ2-5	many	.	14	TRBV7-2	TGTGCCAGCAGCTTAATAACCCTGGAAGAGACCCAGTACTTC	CASSLITLEETQYF
TRBJ2-7	many	.	14	TRBV6-4	TGTGCCAACCCAATGGGGGGGCCGACCTACGAGCAGTACTTC	CANPMGGPTYEQYF
TRBJ2-7	few	TRBD1	13	TRBV7-8	TGTGCCAGCAGCTTAAGGGGGCAGTACGAGCAGTACTTC	CASSLRGQYEQYF
TRBJ1-1	many	.	12	TRBV28	TGTGCCAGCAGTTTTCAAATAGCTGAAGCTTTCTTT	CASSFQIAEAFF
TRBJ2-3	many	TRBD2	15	TRBV20-1	TGCAGTGCTACTGAACTAGCGGGAGACGCAGATACGCAGTATTTT	CSATELAGDADTQYF
TRBJ2-5	few	TRBD1	17	TRBV27	TGTGCCAGCAGTCCACCCCGGGACAGGGGGACTTGGGAGACCCAGTACTTC	CASSPPRDRGTWETQYF
TRBJ2-4	many	.	13	TRBV27	TGTGCCAGCAGTTTACGACAGAATTACATTCAGTACTTC	CASSLRQNYIQYF
TRBJ2-7	many	.	15	TRBV6-5	TGTGCCAGCAGTTACACGGACAGCCGCTCCTACGAGCAGTACTTC	CASSYTDSRSYEQYF
TRBJ2-1	many	.	17	TRBV4-3	TGCGCCAGCAGCCCGAGGCCGGGTCCGAGCTCCTACAATGAGCAGTTCTTC	CASSPRPGPSSYNEQFF
TRBJ2-4	many	.	15	TRBV28	TGTGCCAGCAGTTTACGTCCGGGTACCAAAAACATTCAGTACTTC	CASSLRPGTKNIQYF
TRBJ1-2	many	TRBD1	15	TRBV28	TGTGCCAGCGCATTGTCTAAAAGGACAGGGTCTGGCTACACCTTC	CASALSKRTGSGYTF
TRBJ2-3	many	TRBD1	19	TRBV2	TGTGCCAGCAGTAATCCGGGACAGGGGCCCCCTCATAGCACAGATACGCAGTATTTT	CASSNPGQGPPHSTDTQYF
TRBJ1-2	few	.	13	TRBV7-9	TGTGCCAGCAGCTTGTTGGGTGGCTATGGCTACACCTTC	CASSLLGGYGYTF
TRBJ2-7	.	.	16	TRBV18	TGTGCCAGCTCACCATCAGGTTGGACGGACACCTACGAGCAGTACTTC	CASSPSGWTDTYEQYF
TRBJ1-1	.	.	14	TRBV10-3	TGTGCCATCAGCAAACAGGACGCGAACACTGAAGCTTTCTTT	CAISKQDANTEAFF
TRBJ2-7	many	TRBD2	13	TRBV5-1	TGCGCCAGCAGCACGGGGGGAAGCTACGAGCAGTACTTC	CASSTGGSYEQYF
TRBJ2-1	many	.	14	TRBV5-6	TGTGCCAGCAGCTCCTGGGACCACATCGGGGAGCAGTTCTTC	CASSSWDHIGEQFF
TRBJ1-1	many	.	15	TRBV29-1	TGCAGCGTTGATCCCGGACAGCCATCTTACACTGAAGCTTTCTTT	CSVDPGQPSYTEAFF
TRBJ2-7	many	TRBD1	12	TRBV12-3/TRBV12-4	TGTGCCAGCAGTTGGGGGACAGACGAGCAGTACTTC	CASSWGTDEQYF
TRBJ2-3	few	.	13	TRBV2	TGTGCCAGCAGTGAAGTTGGGAAAGATACGCAGTATTTT	CASSEVGKDTQYF
TRBJ2-7	many	TRBD2	15	TRBV4-1	TGCGCCAGCAGCCAAGGGATGGGAGGGCCGGATGAGCAGTACTTC	CASSQGMGGPDEQYF
TRBJ2-6	few	.	16	TRBV6-2/TRBV6-3	TGTGCCAGCAGCGAAAGGTTCGTTTCTGGGGCCAACGTCCTGACTTTC	CASSERFVSGANVLTF
TRBJ2-7	many	TRBD1	13	TRBV29-1	TGCAGCGTTGATGGGGGACAGGGGTACGAGCAGTACTTC	CSVDGGQGYEQYF